A single sample is the source of the 8 T cell receptor beta chains below, sequenced in a study of shared clonotypes between healthy human individuals. Assay: immunoSEQ multiplex PCR; the TCRdb copy retains only in-frame clones and omits some. Of some 2,500,000 clones listed, 92% are singletons. Sequencing was done on a sample of naive CD4+ T cells from PBMCs. Described subset: CD45RA+ positively selected. These receptors were taken from a man in his late teens or twenties in good health. Some clones in this sample may be carry-over from other donors' samples.

The rearrangement links TRBV18 to TRBJ1-3; TRBD1 matches at 10 bases. The CDR3 runs 16 residues. J gave up 2 bases and V 6 bases, and 7 bases lay outside the gene matches. Germline lookup yields CDR1 KGHSH and CDR2 LQKENI. The CDR3 DNA is TGTGCCAGCTCTTACGGACAGGGGGTGACTGGAAACACCATATATTTT. This sequence encodes CASSYGQGVTGNTIYF. Based on the CDR3 plus reference TRBV18 and TRBJ1-3, the full variable domain is NAGVMQNPRHLVRRRGQEARLRCSPMKGHSHVYWYRQLPEEGLKFMVYLQKENIIDESGMPKERFSAEFPKEGPSILRIQQVVRGDSAAYFCASSYGQGVTGNTIYFGEGSWLTVV.

The chain carries TRBV6-5 and TRBJ2-2, with 10 bases identical to TRBD2. This CDR3 has 15 amino acids. With V trimmed by 6 bases and J by 7 bases, 8 bases remained unmatched. The germline CDR1 and CDR2 sequences are MNHEY and SVGAGI. The CDR3 is CASRPGTSVFGELFF. The CDR3 DNA reads as TGTGCCAGCAGGCCCGGGACTAGCGTATTCGGGGAGCTGTTTTTT.

V gene TRBV5-1 combines with J gene TRBJ2-5; D is perhaps TRBD2 (5 bases). The length of the CDR3 is 15 residues. The germline V gene encodes CDR1 SGHRS and CDR2 YFSETQ. The V gene lost 0 bases and the J gene lost 0 bases, with 9 bases spanning the gap. The CDR3 nucleotides read TGCGCCAGCAGCTTGGGGATTAGCGACCAAGAGACCCAGTACTTC. Translating gives CASSLGISDQETQYF. The full variable domain, its missing parts supplied by reference TRBV5-1 and TRBJ2-5, is KAGVTQTPRYLIKTRGQQVTLSCSPISGHRSVSWYQQTPGQGLQFLFEYFSETQRNKGNFPGRFSGRQFSNSRSEMNVSTLELGDSALYLCASSLGISDQETQYFGPGTRLLVL.

The chain employs TRBV6-1 and TRBJ2-3; D remains unclear. V dropped 5 bases and J dropped 0 bases, with 9 bases sitting between them. CDR3 length: 14 residues. Germline V lookup: CDR1 MNHNS, CDR2 SASEGT. The CDR3 protein is CASSTEQSTDTQYF. CDR3 bases: TGTGCCAGCAGTACCGAACAGAGCACAGATACGCAGTATTTT.

This sequence joins TRBV11-2 and TRBJ2-3; D not resolved. V lost 6 bases to trimming and J lost 9 bases, with 16 bases between them. The CDR3 spans 13 residues. The germline V gene encodes CDR1 SGHAT and CDR2 FQNNGV. CDR3 DNA sequence: TGTGCCAGCAGTACTGAGATCTTCCGGACGCAGTATTTT. It encodes CASSTEIFRTQYF.

The chain couples TRBV5-4 to TRBJ2-7, with D possibly matching TRBD1 (6 bases). Germline V CDR1 and CDR2: SGHNT, YYREEE (reference sequence). Trimming left V 0 bases short and J 1 base short, with 11 bases between. The CDR3 consists of 15 residues. CDR3 sequence reads: CASSLGTARSYEQYF. The DNA for the CDR3 is TGTGCCAGCAGCTTGGGGACAGCGAGGTCCTACGAGCAGTACTTC.

V and J are TRBV6-6 and TRBJ1-2; 7 nucleotides match TRBD1. CDR3 length: 13 amino acids. Trimming at V came to 7 bases and at J to 1 base, leaving 3 bases not matched to a gene. Looked up from germline, CDR1 is MNHNY and CDR2 is SVGAGI (reference sequence). The CDR3 bases are TGTGCCAGCACCTCAGGGGGTAACTATGGCTACACCTTC. This sequence encodes CASTSGGNYGYTF.

The rearrangement joins TRBV7-3 to TRBJ2-3; D unresolved. The germline gives CDR1 SGHTA, CDR2 FQGTGA. The CDR3 spans 14 residues. Deletions cut 5 bases from V and 1 base from J, with 10 bases between. The CDR3 loop reads CASSPRGRTDTQYF. The CDR3 DNA reads as TGTGCCAGCAGCCCGCGAGGTCGCACAGATACGCAGTATTTT.